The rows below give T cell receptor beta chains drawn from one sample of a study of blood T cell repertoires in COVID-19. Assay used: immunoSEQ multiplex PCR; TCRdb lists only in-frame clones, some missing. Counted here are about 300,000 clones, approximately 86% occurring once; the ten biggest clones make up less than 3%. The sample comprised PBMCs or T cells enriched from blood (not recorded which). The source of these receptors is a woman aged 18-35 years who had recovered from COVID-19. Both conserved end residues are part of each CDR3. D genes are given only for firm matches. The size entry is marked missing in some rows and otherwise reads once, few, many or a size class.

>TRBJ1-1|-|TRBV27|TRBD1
TGTGCCAGCAGTTCCAACAGGGGCGGCACTGAAGCTTTCTTT
CASSSNRGGTEAFF
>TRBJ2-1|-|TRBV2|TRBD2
TGTGCCAGCATGGGAGGGTTCGGGCAGTTCTTC
CASMGGFGQFF
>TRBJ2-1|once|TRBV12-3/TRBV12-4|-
TGTGCCAGCAGTCCCCTTTCCTACAATGAGCAGTTCTTC
CASSPLSYNEQFF
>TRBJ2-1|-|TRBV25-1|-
TGTGCCAGCAGTGAGGGGTTTGGACTCTCCAATGAGCAGTTCTTC
CASSEGFGLSNEQFF
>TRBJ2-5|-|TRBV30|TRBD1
TGTGCCTGGATGGACAGGACCCACCTGAGCGAGACCCAGTACTTC
CAWMDRTHLSETQYF
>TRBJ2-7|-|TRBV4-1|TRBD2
TGCGCCAGCAGCCAAACGACTAGCGGTACCTACGAGCAGTACTTC
CASSQTTSGTYEQYF
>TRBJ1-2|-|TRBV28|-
TGTGCCAGCAGTTTATGGCGGGATGGCTACACCTTC
CASSLWRDGYTF
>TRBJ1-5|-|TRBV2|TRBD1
TGTGCCAGCAGCGGGGGACAGGGGATGGATCAGCCCCAGCATTTT
CASSGGQGMDQPQHF
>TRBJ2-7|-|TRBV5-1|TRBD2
TGCGCCAGCAGCTTGGTTAGCGGGTCCTACTACGAGCAGTACTTC
CASSLVSGSYYEQYF
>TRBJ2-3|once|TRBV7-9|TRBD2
TGTGCCAGCAGCTTTTTGGCGGGAGTTAGCACAGATACGCAGTATTTT
CASSFLAGVSTDTQYF
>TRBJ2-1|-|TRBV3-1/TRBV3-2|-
TGTGCCAGCAGCCTCCGGAGATATTATGAGCAGTTCTTC
CASSLRRYYEQFF
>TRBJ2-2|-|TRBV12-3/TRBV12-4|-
TGTGCCAGCGGGAGTGGAACCGGGGAGCTGTTTTTT
CASGSGTGELFF
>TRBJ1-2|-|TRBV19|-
TGTGCCAGTAGTATGGGGCGACAGGAGGTCTACACCTTC
CASSMGRQEVYTF
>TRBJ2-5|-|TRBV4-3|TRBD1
TGCGCCAGCAGCCAAGACAGACAGGGGGCGGGGTCGAAGACCCAGTACTTC
CASSQDRQGAGSKTQYF
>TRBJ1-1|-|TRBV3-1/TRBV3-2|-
TGTGCCAGCAGCCTCTCTTCTTTGAACACTGAAGCTTTCTTT
CASSLSSLNTEAFF
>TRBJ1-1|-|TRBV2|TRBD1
TGTGCCAGCAGTATTACAGGGGGCATGAACACTGAAGCTTTCTTT
CASSITGGMNTEAFF
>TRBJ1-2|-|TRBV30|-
TGTGCCTGGAGTTATAGGAGAGGCTACACCTTC
CAWSYRRGYTF
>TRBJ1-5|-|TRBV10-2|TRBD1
TGCGCCAGTGGGACAGGGGCCTTGGGGCCCCAGCATTTT
CASGTGALGPQHF
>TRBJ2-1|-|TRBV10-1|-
TGCGCCAGCAGTGAGGCGGGGACCCCCTACAATGAGCAGTTCTTC
CASSEAGTPYNEQFF
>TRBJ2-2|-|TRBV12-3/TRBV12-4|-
TGTGCCAGCAGCTCAGGGGTCACCGGGGAGCTGTTTTTT
CASSSGVTGELFF
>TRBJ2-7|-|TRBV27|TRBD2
TGTGCCAGCAGTCAGACTAGCGGGACTAGCTCCTACGAGCAGTACTTC
CASSQTSGTSSYEQYF
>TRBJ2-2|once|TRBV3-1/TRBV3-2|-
TGTGCCAGCAGCCCTCTCAGGTCCGGGGAGCTGTTTTTT
CASSPLRSGELFF
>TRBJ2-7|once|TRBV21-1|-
TGTGCCAGCAGCAAAGCGAATGGCAGGTCTGCTACCTCCTACGAGCAGTACTTC
CASSKANGRSATSYEQYF
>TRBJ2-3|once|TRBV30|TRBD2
TGTGCCTGGAGTAATCGGGGGGGCACTAACACAGATACGCAGTATTTT
CAWSNRGGTNTDTQYF
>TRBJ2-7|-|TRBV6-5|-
TGTGCCAGCAGTTACTCGAATCCGGGCGAGCAGTACTTC
CASSYSNPGEQYF
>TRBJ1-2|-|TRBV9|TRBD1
TGTGCCAGCAGCCCGGGCGCCGGGACAGGGGTTGGCTACACCTTC
CASSPGAGTGVGYTF
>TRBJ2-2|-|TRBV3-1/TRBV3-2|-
TGTGCCAGCACCTGGGAGGGCAGGGGGCGCACCGGGGAGCTGTTTTTT
CASTWEGRGRTGELFF
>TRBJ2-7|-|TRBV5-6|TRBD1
TGTGCCAGCAGCCTTCACGGGACAGTCTACGAGCAGTACTTC
CASSLHGTVYEQYF
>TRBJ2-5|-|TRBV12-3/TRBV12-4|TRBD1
TGTGCCAGCAGGACAGGGGCGCAGGAGACCCAGTACTTC
CASRTGAQETQYF
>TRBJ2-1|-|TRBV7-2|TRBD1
TGTGCCAGCAGCCTCTACAGGGGGCCGTCCAATGAGCAGTTCTTC
CASSLYRGPSNEQFF
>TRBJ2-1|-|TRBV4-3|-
TGCGCCAGCAGCCAAGATGGAACTGGGGGGGCCCACGGTGAGCAGTTCTTC
CASSQDGTGGAHGEQFF
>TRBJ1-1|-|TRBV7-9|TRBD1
TGTGCCAGCAGCCGGCCGGGACAGGAGAACACTGAAGCTTTCTTT
CASSRPGQENTEAFF
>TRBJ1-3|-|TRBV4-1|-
TGCGCCAGCAGCCAATGGGCCGGAAACACCATATATTTT
CASSQWAGNTIYF
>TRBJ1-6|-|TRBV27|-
TGTGCCAGCAGTTTATCCTACCGAGCGGGCCTCGTCAACGGTTCACCCCTCCACTTT
CASSLSYRAGLVNGSPLHF
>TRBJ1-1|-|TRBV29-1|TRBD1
TGCAGCGTTGTTGGGACAGGGGCTGAAGCTTTCTTT
CSVVGTGAEAFF
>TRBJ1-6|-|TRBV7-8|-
TGTGCCAGCAGCTTACTAGAATCACCCCTCCACTTT
CASSLLESPLHF
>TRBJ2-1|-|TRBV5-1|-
TGCGCCAGCAGCTTGGTTGTGAGGAGCTCCTACAATGAGCAGTTCTTC
CASSLVVRSSYNEQFF
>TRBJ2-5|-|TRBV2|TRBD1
TGTGCCAGCAGTTTCGACAGGGCCGGAGAGACCCAGTACTTC
CASSFDRAGETQYF
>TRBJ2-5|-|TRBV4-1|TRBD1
TGCGCCAGCAGCCAATGGACAGGTCAAGAGACCCAGTACTTC
CASSQWTGQETQYF
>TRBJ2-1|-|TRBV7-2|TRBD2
TGTGCCAGCAGCCAATTGGGGCCGGGACTAGCGGACCAAATGCAGTTCTTC
CASSQLGPGLADQMQFF
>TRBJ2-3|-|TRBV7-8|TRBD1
TGTGCCAGCAGCCGAGATAAGGACAGGATCACAGATACGCAGTATTTT
CASSRDKDRITDTQYF
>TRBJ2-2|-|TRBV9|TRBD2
TGTGCCAGCAGCTCTAGGACTAGCGGGAGGACCGGGGAGCTGTTTTTT
CASSSRTSGRTGELFF
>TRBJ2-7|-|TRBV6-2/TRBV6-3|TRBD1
TGTGCCAGCAGTTCTACAGGGGACCCCTACGAGCAGTACTTC
CASSSTGDPYEQYF
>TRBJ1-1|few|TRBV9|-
TGTGCCAGCAGCGTAGTCTCGGGATCCGTGGACACTGAAGCTTTCTTT
CASSVVSGSVDTEAFF
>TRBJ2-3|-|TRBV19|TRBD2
TGTGCCAGTTCGACTAGCCCCCGGGATACGCAGTATTTT
CASSTSPRDTQYF
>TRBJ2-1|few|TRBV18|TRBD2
TGTGCCAGCTCAAGGGGACTAGCGGGAGGAGGCAATGAGCAGTTCTTC
CASSRGLAGGGNEQFF
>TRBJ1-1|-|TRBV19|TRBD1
TGTGCCAGTAGTAGGGACAGGGAACTTCTTTCTGAAGCTTTCTTT
CASSRDRELLSEAFF
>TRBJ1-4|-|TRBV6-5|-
TGTGCCAGCAGTTACTCGGCCGGGACTAATGAAAAACTGTTTTTT
CASSYSAGTNEKLFF
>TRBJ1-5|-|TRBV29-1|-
TGCAGCGTTGACGTTGGGGCGAATCAGCCCCAGCATTTT
CSVDVGANQPQHF
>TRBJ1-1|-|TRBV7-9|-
TGTGCCAGCAGGAAGGAGGTCGCTACTGAAGCTTTCTTT
CASRKEVATEAFF
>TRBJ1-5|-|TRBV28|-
TGTGCCAGCAGGGAGTATGGCAATCAGCCCCAGCATTTT
CASREYGNQPQHF
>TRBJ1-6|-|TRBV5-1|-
TGCGCCAGCAGCTTGGACAGGAATAATTCACCCCTCCACTTT
CASSLDRNNSPLHF
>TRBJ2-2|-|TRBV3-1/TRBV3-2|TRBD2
TGTGCCAGCAGCCAAGATAGAGTAGCGGGGAACACCGGGGAGCTGTTTTTT
CASSQDRVAGNTGELFF
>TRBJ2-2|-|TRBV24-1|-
TGTGCCACCAGTGCCACAGGGCGGGACACCGGGGAGCTGTTTTTT
CATSATGRDTGELFF
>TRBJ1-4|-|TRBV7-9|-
TGTGCCAGCAGCTTGATGGCTGCAACTAATGAAAAACTGTTTTTT
CASSLMAATNEKLFF